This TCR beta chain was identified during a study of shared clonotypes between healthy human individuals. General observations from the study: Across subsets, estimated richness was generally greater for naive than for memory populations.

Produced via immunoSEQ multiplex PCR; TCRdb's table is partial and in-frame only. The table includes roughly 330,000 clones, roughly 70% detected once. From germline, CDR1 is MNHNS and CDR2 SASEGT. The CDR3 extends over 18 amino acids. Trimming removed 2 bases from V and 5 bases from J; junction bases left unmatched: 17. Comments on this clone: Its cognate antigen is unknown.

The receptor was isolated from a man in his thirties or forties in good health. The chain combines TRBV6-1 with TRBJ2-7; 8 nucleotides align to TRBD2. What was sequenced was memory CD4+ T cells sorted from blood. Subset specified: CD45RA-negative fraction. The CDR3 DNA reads TGTGCCAGCAGTGAAACGGGAGGGCCGGTCTATGGGCTCCACGAGCAGTACTTC. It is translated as CASSETGGPVYGLHEQYF.